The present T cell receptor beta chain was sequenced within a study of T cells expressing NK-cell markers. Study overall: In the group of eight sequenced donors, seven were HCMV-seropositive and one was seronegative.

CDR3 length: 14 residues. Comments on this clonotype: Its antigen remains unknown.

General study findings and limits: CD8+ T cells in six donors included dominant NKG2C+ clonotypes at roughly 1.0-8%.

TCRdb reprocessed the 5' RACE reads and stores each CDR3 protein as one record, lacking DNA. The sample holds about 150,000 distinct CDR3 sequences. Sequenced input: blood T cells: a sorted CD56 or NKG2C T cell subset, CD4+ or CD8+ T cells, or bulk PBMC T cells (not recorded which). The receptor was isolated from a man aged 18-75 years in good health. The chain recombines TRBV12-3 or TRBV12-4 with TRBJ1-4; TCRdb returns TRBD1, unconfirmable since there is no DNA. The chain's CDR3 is CASSFDAGLRKLFF.